Listed below are T cell receptor beta chains from one sample, sequenced in a study of T-cell reconstitution after alpha-beta-depleted transplantation in children. TCRdb called the PCR reads again in MiXCR, with one record for every CDR3 protein. This sample has hundreds of thousands of distinct CDR3 sequences, with roughly 17% found just once. Sequenced material: PBMCs, mostly from graft donor cells, taken 360 days after TCRalphabeta/CD19-depleted stem cell transplant. The receptors were gathered from a boy under two years old who had a stem cell transplant for Wiskott-Aldrich syndrome, so the T cells may come from the graft donor. Each CDR3 is given with its conserved first and last residue. Fields, in order: J gene, V gene, CDR3 length, CDR3 protein.

TRBJ1-2 TRBV11-2 14 CASSPKDRDYGYTF
TRBJ2-5 TRBV16 13 CASSLTTPGTQYF
TRBJ1-5 TRBV19 17 CASSTNRRQRGGWPQHF
TRBJ2-1 TRBV10-3 13 CAISKDPSGEQFF
TRBJ2-7 TRBV4-3 18 CASSLATVGQGRIGEQYF
TRBJ2-1 TRBV20-1 13 CSARFEGTNEQFF
TRBJ2-7 TRBV12-3/TRBV12-4 13 CASSFLKAYEQYF
TRBJ1-6 TRBV20-1 12 CSGGQSNSPLHF
TRBJ2-1 TRBV7-2 15 CASSLTSGSLYEQFF
TRBJ1-1 TRBV20-1 18 CSARGRQQGLGRNTEAFF
TRBJ2-2 TRBV28 14 CASSLWDSTGELFF
TRBJ2-3 TRBV12-3/TRBV12-4 15 CASSLRQGPPDTQYF
TRBJ2-3 TRBV29-1 10 CSGGSDTQYF
TRBJ2-4 TRBV5-6 13 CASSCQGANIQYF
TRBJ2-7 TRBV6-1 15 CASIRNPVLSYEQYF
TRBJ1-5 TRBV2 14 CASSVELSGQPQHF
TRBJ2-7 TRBV5-1 15 CASSLEHGGSYEQYF
TRBJ2-7 TRBV2 15 CASSEGGTGSYEQYF
TRBJ2-2 TRBV5-5 15 CASTPGGGRPGELFF
TRBJ2-3 TRBV20-1 16 CSARVPPVSSTDTHYF
TRBJ2-3 TRBV5-6 17 CASSLGRTSGNTDTQYF
TRBJ1-4 TRBV7-9 12 CASSLWGEKLFF
TRBJ2-1 TRBV3-1 15 CASSQAGLAENEQFF
TRBJ2-1 TRBV10-3 15 CAINSVGQGINEQFF
TRBJ2-1 TRBV6-1 16 CASVGGGRGGYNEQFF
TRBJ2-2 TRBV30 15 CAWRCTTSNTGELFF
TRBJ2-3 TRBV2 15 CASSEDRVSTDTQYF
TRBJ2-1 TRBV12-3/TRBV12-4 16 CASKTGDPKAPNEQFF
TRBJ2-4 TRBV7-9 16 CASSLFVALAKNIQYF
TRBJ2-1 TRBV6-4 13 CASSDLADGRQFF